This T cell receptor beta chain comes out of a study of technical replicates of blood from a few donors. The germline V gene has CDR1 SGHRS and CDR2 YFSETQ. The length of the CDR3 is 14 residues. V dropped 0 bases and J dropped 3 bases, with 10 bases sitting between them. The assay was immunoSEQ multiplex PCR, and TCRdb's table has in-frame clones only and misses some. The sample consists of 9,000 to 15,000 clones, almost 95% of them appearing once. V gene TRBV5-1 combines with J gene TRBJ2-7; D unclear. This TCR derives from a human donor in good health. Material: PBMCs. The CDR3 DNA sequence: TGCGCCAGCAGCTTGGACAGAGCCTACTACGAGCAGTACTTC. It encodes CASSLDRAYYEQYF.